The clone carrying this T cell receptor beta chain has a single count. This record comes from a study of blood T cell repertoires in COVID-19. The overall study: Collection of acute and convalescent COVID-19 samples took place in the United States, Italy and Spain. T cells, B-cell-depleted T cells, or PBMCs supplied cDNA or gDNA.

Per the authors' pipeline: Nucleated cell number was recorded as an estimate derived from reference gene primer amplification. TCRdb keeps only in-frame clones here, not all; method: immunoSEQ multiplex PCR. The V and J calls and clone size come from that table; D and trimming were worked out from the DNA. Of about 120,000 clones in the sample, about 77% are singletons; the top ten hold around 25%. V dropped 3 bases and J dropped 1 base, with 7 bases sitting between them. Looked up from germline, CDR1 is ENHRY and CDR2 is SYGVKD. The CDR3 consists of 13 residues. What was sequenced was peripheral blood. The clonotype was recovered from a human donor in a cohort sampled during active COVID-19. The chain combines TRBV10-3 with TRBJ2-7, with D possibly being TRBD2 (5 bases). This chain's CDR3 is CAISDAGSYEQYF. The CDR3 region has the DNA TGTGCCATCAGTGATGCGGGTTCCTACGAGCAGTACTTC.